This record concerns one T cell receptor beta chain sequence. Its antigen is not known. These data originate in a study of blood T cells in healthy people across ages. Study context: Researchers report that template switching captured about one barcoded beta molecule per two T cells. General observations from the study: The lack of PBMC sorting stopped any conclusive naive versus antigen-experienced comparison.

Using a J-beta primer mix together with a sample-barcoded 5' primer, a second PCR was run for about 7 to 12 cycles. Sequencing yielded, for each sample, at least 2.5 million paired-end reads carrying CDR3. One entry per CDR3 protein, called by TCRdb with MiXCR from the 5' RACE reads. The sample shows 1.5 million to 2 million distinct CDR3 sequences, roughly 52% of them seen only once. The CDR3 length is 15 residues. Germline assignment: CDR1 ENHRY and CDR2 SYGVKD. With V trimmed by 2 bases and J by 0 bases, 2 bases remained unmatched. Every sample had a minimum of 6 million PBMCs isolated. The receptor was derived from a woman aged 35 to 49 in good health. Material: blood. The chain carries TRBV10-3 and TRBJ1-2; 8 bases match TRBD1. The CDR3 spells CAISETDRANYGYTF. CDR3 DNA: TGTGCCATCAGTGAGACGGACAGGGCTAACTATGGCTACACCTTC.